This entry describes one TCR beta chain. Using its own MiXCR run on the 5' RACE reads, TCRdb lists one record per CDR3 protein. The data hold some 38,000 distinct CDR3 sequences, with 3.5% to 4% observed a single time. These data originate in a study of neurological immune-mediated disorders. V dropped 3 bases and J dropped 0 bases, with 12 bases sitting between them. CDR3 length equals 15 residues. CDR1 is SGHDT and CDR2 is YYEEEE in the germline V gene. The TCR sequence derives from a man aged 25 to 45 with multiple sclerosis. J is TRBJ1-1 and V is TRBV5-6; D might be TRBD1 (6 bases). Sequencing was carried out using PBMCs. This CDR3 reads CASSSWGGLNTEAFF. For the CDR3, the DNA is TGTGCCAGCAGCTCCTGGGGGGGCCTGAACACTGAAGCTTTCTTT.